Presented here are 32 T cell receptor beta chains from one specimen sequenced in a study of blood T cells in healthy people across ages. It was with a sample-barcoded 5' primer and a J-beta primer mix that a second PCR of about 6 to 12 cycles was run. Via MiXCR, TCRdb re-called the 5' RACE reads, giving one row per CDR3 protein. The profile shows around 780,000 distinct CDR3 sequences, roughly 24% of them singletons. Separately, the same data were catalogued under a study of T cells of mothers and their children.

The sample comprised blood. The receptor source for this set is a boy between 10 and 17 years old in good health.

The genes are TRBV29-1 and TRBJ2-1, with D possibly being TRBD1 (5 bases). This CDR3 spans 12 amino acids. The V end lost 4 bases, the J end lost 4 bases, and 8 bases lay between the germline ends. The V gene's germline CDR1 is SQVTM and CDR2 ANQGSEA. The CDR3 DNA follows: TGCAGCGTTGGGGGCGGATACAATGAGCAGTTCTTC. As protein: CSVGGGYNEQFF.

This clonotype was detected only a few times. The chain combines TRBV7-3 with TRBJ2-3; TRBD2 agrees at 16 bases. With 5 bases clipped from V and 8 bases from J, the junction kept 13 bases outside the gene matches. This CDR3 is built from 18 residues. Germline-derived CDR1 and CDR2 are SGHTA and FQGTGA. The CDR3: CASSPTGTSGGALGTQYF. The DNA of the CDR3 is TGTGCCAGCAGCCCTACCGGGACTAGCGGGGGGGCCTTAGGTACGCAGTATTTT.

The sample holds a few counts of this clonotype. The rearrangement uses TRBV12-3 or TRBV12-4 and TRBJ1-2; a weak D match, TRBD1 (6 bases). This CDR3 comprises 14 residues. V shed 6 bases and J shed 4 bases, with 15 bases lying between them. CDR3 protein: CASSSYREFYGYTF. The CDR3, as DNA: TGTGCCAGCAGCAGCTACAGGGAATTCTATGGCTACACCTTC.

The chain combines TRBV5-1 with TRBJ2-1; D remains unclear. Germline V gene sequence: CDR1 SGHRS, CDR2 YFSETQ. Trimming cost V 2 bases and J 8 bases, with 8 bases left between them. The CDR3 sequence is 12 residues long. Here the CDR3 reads CASSFSIHEQFF. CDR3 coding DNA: TGCGCCAGCAGCTTTAGTATCCATGAGCAGTTCTTC.

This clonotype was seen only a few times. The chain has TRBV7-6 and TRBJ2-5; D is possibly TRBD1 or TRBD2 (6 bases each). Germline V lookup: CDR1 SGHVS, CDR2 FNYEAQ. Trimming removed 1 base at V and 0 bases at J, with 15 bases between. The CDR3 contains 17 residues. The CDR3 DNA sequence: TGTGCCAGCAGCTTAGGCGGGACACCCTGGCACCAAGAGACCCAGTACTTC. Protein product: CASSLGGTPWHQETQYF. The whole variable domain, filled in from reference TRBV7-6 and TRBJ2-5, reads GAGVSQSPRYKVTKRGQDVALRCDPISGHVSLYWYRQALGQGPEFLTYFNYEAQQDKSGLPNDRFSAERPEGSISTLTIQRTEQRDSAMYRCASSLGGTPWHQETQYFGPGTRLLVL.

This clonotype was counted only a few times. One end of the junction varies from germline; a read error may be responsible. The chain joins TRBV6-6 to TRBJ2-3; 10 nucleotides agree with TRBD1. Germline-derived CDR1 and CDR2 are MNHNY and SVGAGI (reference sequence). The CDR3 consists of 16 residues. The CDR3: CASSPLTGGPQDTQYF. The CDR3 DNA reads TGCGCCAGCAGTCCCTTGACAGGGGGCCCACAGGATACGCAGTATTTT.

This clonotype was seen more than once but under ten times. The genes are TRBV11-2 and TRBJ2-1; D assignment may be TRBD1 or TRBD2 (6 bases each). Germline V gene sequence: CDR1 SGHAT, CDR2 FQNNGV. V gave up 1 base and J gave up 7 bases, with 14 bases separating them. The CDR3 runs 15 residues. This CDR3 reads CASSLGKGGPNEQFF. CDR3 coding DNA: TGTGCCAGCAGCTTAGGGAAGGGGGGACCGAATGAGCAGTTCTTC.

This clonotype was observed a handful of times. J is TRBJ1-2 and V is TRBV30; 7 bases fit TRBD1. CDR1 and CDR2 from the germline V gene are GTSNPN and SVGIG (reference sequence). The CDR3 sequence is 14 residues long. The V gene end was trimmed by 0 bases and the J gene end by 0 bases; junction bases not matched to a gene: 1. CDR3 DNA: TGTGCCTGGAGTGTACAGGGGCCTAACTATGGCTACACCTTC. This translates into CAWSVQGPNYGYTF.

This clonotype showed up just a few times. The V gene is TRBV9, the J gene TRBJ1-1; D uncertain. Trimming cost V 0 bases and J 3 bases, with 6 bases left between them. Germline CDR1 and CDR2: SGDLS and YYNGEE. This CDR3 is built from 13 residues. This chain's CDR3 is CASSVDTYTEAFF. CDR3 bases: TGTGCCAGCAGCGTAGACACCTACACTGAAGCTTTCTTT.

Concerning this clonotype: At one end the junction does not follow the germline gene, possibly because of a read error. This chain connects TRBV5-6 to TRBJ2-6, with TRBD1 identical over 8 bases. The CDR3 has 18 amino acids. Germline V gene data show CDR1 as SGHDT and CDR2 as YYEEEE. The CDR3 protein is CASSPGGNTISGANVPTF. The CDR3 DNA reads TGTGCCAGCAGCCCAGGGGGCAATACAATCTCTGGGGCCAACGTCCCGACTTTC.

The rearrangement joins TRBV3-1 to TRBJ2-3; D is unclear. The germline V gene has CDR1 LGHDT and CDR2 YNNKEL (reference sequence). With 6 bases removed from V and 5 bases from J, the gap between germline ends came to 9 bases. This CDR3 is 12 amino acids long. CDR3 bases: TGTGCCAGCAGTCCAGTCAAAGATACGCAGTATTTT. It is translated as CASSPVKDTQYF.

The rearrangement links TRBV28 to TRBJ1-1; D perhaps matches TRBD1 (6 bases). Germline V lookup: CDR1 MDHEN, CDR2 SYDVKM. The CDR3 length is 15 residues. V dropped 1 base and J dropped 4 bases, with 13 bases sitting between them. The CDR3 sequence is CASSLLGGEGTEAFF. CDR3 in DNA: TGTGCCAGCAGTTTATTGGGGGGCGAAGGCACTGAAGCTTTCTTT.

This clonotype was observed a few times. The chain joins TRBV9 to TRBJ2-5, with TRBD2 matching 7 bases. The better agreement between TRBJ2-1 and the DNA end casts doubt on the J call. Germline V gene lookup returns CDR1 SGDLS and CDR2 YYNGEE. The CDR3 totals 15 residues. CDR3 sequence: CASSDAGEGSDEQFF. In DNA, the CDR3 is TGTGCCAGCAGCGATGCGGGGGAGGGGTCGGATGAGCAGTTCTTC.

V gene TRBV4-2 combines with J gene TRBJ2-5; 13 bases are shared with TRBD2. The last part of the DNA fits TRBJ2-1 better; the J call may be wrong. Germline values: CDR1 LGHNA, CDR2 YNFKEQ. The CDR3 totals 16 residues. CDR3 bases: TGTGCCAGCAGCCCCGAGACTAGCGGGGGGAGGAATGAGCAGTTCTTC. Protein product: CASSPETSGGRNEQFF.

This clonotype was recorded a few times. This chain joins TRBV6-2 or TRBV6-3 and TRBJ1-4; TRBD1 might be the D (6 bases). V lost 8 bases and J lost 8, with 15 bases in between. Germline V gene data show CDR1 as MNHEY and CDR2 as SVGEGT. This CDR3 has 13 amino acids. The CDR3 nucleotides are TGTGCCAGCGGACCGACAGGAGGGGAAAAACTGTTTTTT. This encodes CASGPTGGEKLFF.

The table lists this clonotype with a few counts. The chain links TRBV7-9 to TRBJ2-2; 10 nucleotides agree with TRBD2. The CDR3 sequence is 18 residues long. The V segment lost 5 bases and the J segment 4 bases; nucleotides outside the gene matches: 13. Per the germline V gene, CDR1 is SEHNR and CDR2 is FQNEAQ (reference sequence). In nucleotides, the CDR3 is TGTGCCAGCAGCGTCGCTAGCGGGGGCCAAGGGACCACCGGGGAGCTGTTTTTT. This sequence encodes CASSVASGGQGTTGELFF.

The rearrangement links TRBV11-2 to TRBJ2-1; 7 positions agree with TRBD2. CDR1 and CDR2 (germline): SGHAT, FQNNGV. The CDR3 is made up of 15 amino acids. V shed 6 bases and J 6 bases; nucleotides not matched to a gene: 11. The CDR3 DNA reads TGTGCCAGCAGTATGGGGTCGGCGGGGGTCAATGAGCAGTTCTTC. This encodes CASSMGSAGVNEQFF.

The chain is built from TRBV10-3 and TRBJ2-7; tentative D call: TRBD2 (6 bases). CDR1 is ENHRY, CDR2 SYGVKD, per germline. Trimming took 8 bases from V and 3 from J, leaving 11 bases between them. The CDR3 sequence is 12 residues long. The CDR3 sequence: CAIGGTLYEQYF. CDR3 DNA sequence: TGTGCCATCGGCGGGACCCTCTACGAGCAGTACTTC.

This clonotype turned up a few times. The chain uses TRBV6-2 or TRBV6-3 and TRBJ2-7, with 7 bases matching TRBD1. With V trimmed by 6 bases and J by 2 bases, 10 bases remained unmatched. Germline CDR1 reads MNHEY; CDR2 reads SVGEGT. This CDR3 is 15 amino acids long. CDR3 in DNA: TGTGCCAGCAGCCGGACAGGATCCCCTCCCTACGAGCAGTACTTC. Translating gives CASSRTGSPPYEQYF.

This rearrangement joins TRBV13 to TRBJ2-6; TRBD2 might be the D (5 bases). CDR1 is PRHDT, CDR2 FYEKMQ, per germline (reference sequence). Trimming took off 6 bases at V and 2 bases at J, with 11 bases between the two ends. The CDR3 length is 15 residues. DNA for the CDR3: TGTGCCAGCAGTAGAAACGGGGCTGGGGCCAACGTCCTGACTTTC. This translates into CASSRNGAGANVLTF.

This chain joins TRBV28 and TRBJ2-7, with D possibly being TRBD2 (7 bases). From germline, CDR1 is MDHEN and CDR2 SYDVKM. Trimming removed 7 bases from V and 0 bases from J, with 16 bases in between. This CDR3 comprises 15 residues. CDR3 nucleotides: TGTGCCAGCACGGACGGGGGGCGTCCCTCCTACGAGCAGTACTTC. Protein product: CASTDGGRPSYEQYF.

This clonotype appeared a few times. Here the CDR3 reads CASRPLVWKREDTQYF. In DNA, the CDR3 is TGCGCCAGCAGGCCTCTGGTTTGGAAGAGGGAGGATACGCAGTATTTT. V gene TRBV10-2 combines with J gene TRBJ2-3; possible D gene TRBD2, 5 bases. Per the germline V gene, CDR1 is WSHSY and CDR2 is SAAADI. The CDR3 covers 16 residues. V lost 6 bases to trimming and J lost 6 bases, with 22 bases between them.

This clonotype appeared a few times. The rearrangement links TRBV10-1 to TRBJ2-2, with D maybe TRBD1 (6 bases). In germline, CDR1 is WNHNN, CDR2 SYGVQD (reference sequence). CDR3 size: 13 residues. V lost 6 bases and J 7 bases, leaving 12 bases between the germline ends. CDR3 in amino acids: CASRQGQSGELFF. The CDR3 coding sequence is TGCGCCAGCAGGCAGGGGCAGAGCGGGGAGCTGTTTTTT.

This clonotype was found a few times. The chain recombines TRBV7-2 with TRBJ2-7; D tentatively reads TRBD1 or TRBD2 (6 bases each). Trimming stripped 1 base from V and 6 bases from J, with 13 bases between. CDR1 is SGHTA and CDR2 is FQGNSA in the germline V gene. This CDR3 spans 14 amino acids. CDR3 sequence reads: CASSLVGGIGEQYF. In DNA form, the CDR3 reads TGTGCCAGCAGCTTAGTAGGGGGGATTGGCGAGCAGTACTTC.

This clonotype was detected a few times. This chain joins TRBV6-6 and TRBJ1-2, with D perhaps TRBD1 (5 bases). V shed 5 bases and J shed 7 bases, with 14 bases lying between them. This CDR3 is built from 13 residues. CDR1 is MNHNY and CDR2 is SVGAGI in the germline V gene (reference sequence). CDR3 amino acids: CASSNPQGGGYTF. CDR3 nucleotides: TGTGCCAGCAGTAACCCCCAGGGTGGTGGCTACACCTTC.

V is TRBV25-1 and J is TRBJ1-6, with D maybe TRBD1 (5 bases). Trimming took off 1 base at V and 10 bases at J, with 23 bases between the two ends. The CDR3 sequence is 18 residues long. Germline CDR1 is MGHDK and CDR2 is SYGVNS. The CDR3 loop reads CASSEFRGGGLRNSPLHF. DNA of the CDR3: TGTGCCAGCAGTGAATTCAGAGGTGGGGGACTGAGAAACTCACCCCTCCACTTT.

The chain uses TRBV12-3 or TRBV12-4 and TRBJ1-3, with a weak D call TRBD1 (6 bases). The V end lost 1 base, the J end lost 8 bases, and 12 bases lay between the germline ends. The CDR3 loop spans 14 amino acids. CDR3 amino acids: CASSLDGGLDTIYF. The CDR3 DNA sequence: TGTGCCAGCAGTTTAGATGGGGGGCTGGACACCATATATTTT.

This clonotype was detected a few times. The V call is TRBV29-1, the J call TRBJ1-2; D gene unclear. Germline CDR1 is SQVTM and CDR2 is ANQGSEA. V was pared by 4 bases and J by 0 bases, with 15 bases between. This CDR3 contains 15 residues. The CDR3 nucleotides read TGCAGCGTTGGGATCGTCCAGGCAGCTAACTATGGCTACACCTTC. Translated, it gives CSVGIVQAANYGYTF. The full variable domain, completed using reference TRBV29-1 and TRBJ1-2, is SAVISQKPSRDICQRGTSLTIQCQVDSQVTMMFWYRQQPGQSLTLIATANQGSEATYESGFVIDKFPISRPNLTFSTLTVSNMSPEDSSIYLCSVGIVQAANYGYTFGSGTRLTVV.

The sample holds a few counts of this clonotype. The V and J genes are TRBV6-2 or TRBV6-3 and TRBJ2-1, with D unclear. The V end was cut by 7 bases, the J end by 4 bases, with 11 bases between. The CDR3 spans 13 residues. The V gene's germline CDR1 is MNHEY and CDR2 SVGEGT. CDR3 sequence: CASTDPPYNEQFF. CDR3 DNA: TGTGCCAGCACCGACCCTCCATACAATGAGCAGTTCTTC.

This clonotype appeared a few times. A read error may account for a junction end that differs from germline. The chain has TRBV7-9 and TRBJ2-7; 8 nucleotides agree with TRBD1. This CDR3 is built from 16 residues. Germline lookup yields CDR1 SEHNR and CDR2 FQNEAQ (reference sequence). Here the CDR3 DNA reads TGTGCCAGCAGCGTCCGACCGGGACAGGATACCTACGAGCGGTACTTC. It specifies CASSVRPGQDTYERYF. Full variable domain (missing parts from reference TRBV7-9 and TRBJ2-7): DTGVSQNPRHKITKRGQNVTFRCDPISEHNRLYWYRQTLGQGPEFLTYFQNEAQLEKSRLLSDRFSAERPKGSFSTLEIQRTEQGDSAMYLCASSVRPGQDTYERYFGPGTRLTVT.

This chain's CDR3 is CATPGHYEQYF. CDR3 DNA sequence: TGTGCCACTCCGGGCCACTACGAGCAGTACTTC. V and J are TRBV28 and TRBJ2-7; no reliable D call. Germline-derived CDR1 and CDR2 are MDHEN and SYDVKM. The CDR3 spans 11 residues. The V end was cut by 10 bases, the J end by 3 bases, with 10 bases between.

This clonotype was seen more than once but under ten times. In nucleotides, the CDR3 is TGTGCCAGCAGTTCCTCTCTAGCGGGGGCTTACAATGAGCAGTTCTTC. Residues: CASSSSLAGAYNEQFF. The chain links TRBV6-6 to TRBJ2-1; 10 bases agree with TRBD2. Germline loops: CDR1 MNHNY, CDR2 SVGAGI (reference sequence). V was clipped by 4 bases and J by 4 bases; unmatched bases: 7. The CDR3 totals 16 residues.